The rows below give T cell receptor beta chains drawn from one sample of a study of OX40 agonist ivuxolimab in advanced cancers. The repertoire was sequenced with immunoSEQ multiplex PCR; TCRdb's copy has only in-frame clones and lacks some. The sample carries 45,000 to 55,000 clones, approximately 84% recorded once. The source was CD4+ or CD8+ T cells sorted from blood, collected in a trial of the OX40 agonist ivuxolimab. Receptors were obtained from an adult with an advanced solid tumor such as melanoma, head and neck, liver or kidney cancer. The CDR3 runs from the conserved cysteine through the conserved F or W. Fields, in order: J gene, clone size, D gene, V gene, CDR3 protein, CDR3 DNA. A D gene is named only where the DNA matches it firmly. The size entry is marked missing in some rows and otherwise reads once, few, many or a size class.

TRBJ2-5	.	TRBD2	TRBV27	CASSSLAGGLVTQYF	TGTGCCAGCAGTTCACTAGCGGGGGGGCTTGTGACCCAGTACTTC
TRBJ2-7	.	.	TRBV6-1	CASSAIRSVYEQYF	TGTGCCAGCAGTGCGATACGGTCGGTCTACGAGCAGTACTTC
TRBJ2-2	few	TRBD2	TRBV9	CASSVELAGNTGELFF	TGTGCCAGCAGCGTAGAACTAGCGGGAAACACCGGGGAGCTGTTTTTT
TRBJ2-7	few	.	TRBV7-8	CASRPRGFEQYF	TGTGCCAGCAGACCCAGGGGTTTCGAGCAGTACTTC
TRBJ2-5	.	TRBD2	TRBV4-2	CASSRTQGPEGLLETQYF	TGTGCCAGCAGCCGAACCCAGGGCCCCGAGGGACTACTAGAGACCCAGTACTTC
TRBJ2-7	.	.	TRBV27	CASSLSVSYEQYF	TGTGCCAGCAGTTTATCTGTGAGCTACGAGCAGTACTTC
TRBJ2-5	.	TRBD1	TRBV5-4	CASSLGTAQETQYF	TGTGCCAGCAGCTTAGGGACAGCCCAAGAGACCCAGTACTTC
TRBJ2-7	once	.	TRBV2	CASSEGGYEQYF	TGTGCCAGCAGTGAGGGAGGCTACGAGCAGTACTTC
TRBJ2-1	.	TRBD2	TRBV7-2	CASSSTSGSYNEQFF	TGTGCCAGCAGCTCGACTAGCGGGAGCTACAATGAGCAGTTCTTC
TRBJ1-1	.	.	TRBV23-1	CASSQSGDTGTNTEAFF	TGCGCCAGCAGTCAATCCGGTGATACAGGGACCAACACTGAAGCTTTCTTT
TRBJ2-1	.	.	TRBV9	CASSPLLAVNEQFF	TGTGCCAGCAGCCCCCTTTTGGCAGTCAATGAGCAGTTCTTC
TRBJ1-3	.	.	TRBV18	CASSENRDSGNTIYF	TGTGCCAGCTCAGAAAACAGGGACTCTGGAAACACCATATATTTT
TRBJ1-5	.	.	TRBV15	CATSRDQNSLQPQHF	TGTGCCACCAGCAGAGATCAAAACAGTCTTCAGCCCCAGCATTTT
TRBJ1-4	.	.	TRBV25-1	CASSVGHGKLFF	TGTGCCAGCAGTGTAGGCCATGGAAAACTGTTTTTT
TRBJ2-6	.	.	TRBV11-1	CASSPRQPRANVLTF	TGTGCCAGCAGCCCACGACAGCCGCGGGCCAACGTCCTGACTTTC
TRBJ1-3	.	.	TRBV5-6	CASSYKDTIYF	TGTGCCAGCAGCTACAAAGACACCATATATTTT
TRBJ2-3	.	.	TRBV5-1	CASSLGGLTDTQYF	TGCGCCAGCAGCTTGGGGGGGCTCACAGATACGCAGTATTTT
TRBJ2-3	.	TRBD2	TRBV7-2	CASSFSRGEGTQYF	TGTGCCAGCAGCTTCTCCCGGGGGGAGGGTACGCAGTATTTT
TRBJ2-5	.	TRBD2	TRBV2	CASSEFASGIKETQYF	TGTGCCAGCAGTGAGTTCGCTAGCGGGATTAAAGAGACCCAGTACTTC
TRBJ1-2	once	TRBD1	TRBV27	CASSLSWTGNYGYTF	TGTGCCAGCAGTTTATCCTGGACAGGGAACTATGGCTACACCTTC
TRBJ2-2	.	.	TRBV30	CAWSVLFRGTGELFF	TGTGCCTGGAGTGTACTGTTCAGGGGCACCGGGGAGCTGTTTTTT
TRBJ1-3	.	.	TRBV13	CASSFVSSGNTIYF	TGTGCCAGCAGCTTCGTTTCCTCTGGAAACACCATATATTTT
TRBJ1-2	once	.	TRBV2	CASLTGPTNYGYTF	TGTGCCAGCCTTACGGGACCTACTAACTATGGCTACACCTTC
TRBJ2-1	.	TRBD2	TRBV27	CASSLDGREGYYNEQFF	TGTGCCAGCAGTTTAGATGGGCGGGAGGGGTACTACAATGAGCAGTTCTTC
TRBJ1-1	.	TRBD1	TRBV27	CASSKTGGLTEAFF	TGTGCCAGCAGTAAGACAGGGGGCCTCACTGAAGCTTTCTTT
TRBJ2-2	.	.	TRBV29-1	CSVGGGQIYTGELFF	TGCAGCGTTGGAGGGGGGCAGATCTACACCGGGGAGCTGTTTTTT
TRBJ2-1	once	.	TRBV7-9	CASSLAPLGSSAYNEQFF	TGTGCCAGCAGCTTAGCGCCGCTCGGGAGTAGCGCCTACAATGAGCAGTTCTTC
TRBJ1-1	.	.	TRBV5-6	CASSLTPNTEAFF	TGTGCCAGCAGCTTGACACCGAACACTGAAGCTTTCTTT
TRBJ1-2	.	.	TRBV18	CASSPRGGDGYTF	TGTGCCAGCTCACCACGGGGCGGGGATGGCTACACCTTC
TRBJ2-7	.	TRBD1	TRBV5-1	CASSLDQGAWEQYF	TGCGCCAGCAGCTTGGACCAGGGGGCCTGGGAGCAGTACTTC
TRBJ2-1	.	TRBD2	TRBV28	CASTSGYNEQFF	TGTGCCAGCACTAGCGGTTACAATGAGCAGTTCTTC
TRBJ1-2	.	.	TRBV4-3	CASSPDSNYGYTF	TGCGCCAGCAGCCCCGACAGTAACTATGGCTACACCTTC
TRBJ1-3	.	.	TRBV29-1	CSSSGAGNTIYF	TGCAGCTCTTCAGGGGCGGGAAACACCATATATTTT
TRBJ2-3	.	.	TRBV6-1	CAVSGTTDTQYF	TGTGCCGTCTCAGGGACTACAGATACGCAGTATTTT